Each of the 5 T cell receptor beta chains below was sequenced from the same sample in a study of cytomegalovirus exposure and HLA in healthy donors (dated by TCRdb to 2016 to 2017). The library was prepared using the immunoSEQ multiplex PCR assay. Entries here come from immuneACCESS through TCRdb and include only in-frame sequences with V and J called. Some clones fail to appear in such tables; in the studies checked, an unresolved V gene covers under half of the shortfall, and the cause of the remainder is unknown. In this sample the table shows 330,000 or so clones, 75% to 90% of which occur a single time. The biggest ten clones account for around 0.84% of the sample. Sequencing was carried out using PBMCs. These receptors were obtained from a woman under 30 in good health and CMV-seronegative.

The chain couples TRBV28 to TRBJ2-5, with 9 positions matching TRBD2. CDR1 MDHEN and CDR2 SYDVKM come from the germline V gene. V trimming: 6 bases; J trimming: 2 bases; junction bases outside the gene matches: 10. CDR3 length: 16 amino acids. The CDR3 loop is CASSLAGQITQETQYF. CDR3 coding DNA: TGTGCCAGCAGCCTAGCGGGACAGATCACTCAAGAGACCCAGTACTTC.

V gene TRBV5-1 combines with J gene TRBJ2-7, with 8 bases aligning to TRBD1. The V and J ends lost 0 bases and 2 bases, in that order; junction bases with no gene match: 7. Germline V gives CDR1 SGHRS, CDR2 YFSETQ. This CDR3 comprises 16 residues. CDR3 DNA: TGCGCCAGCAGCTTGGTGCCCCGGGACAGGACCTACGAGCAGTACTTC. Amino acid sequence: CASSLVPRDRTYEQYF.

V is TRBV7-3 and J is TRBJ2-1; 14 nucleotides match TRBD2. The CDR3 is made up of 14 amino acids. Germline values: CDR1 SGHTA, CDR2 FQGTGA. With 5 bases clipped from V and 15 bases from J, the junction kept 9 bases outside the gene matches. The CDR3 sequence is CASSPGLAGDHAFF. The CDR3 DNA reads as TGTGCCAGCAGCCCGGGACTAGCGGGAGATCACGCGTTCTTC. The full variable domain, completed using reference TRBV7-3 and TRBJ2-1, is GAGVSQTPSNKVTEKGKYVELRCDPISGHTALYWYRQSLGQGPEFLIYFQGTGAADDSGLPNDRFFAVRPEGSVSTLKIQRTERGDSAVYLCASSPGLAGDHAFFGPGTRLTVL.

The CDR3 bases are TGTGCTAGTGGCCGGACAGGGTCGAACACCGGGGAGCTGTTTTTT. Protein: CASGRTGSNTGELFF. The chain couples TRBV12-5 to TRBJ2-2; 8 nucleotides line up with TRBD1. V shed 6 bases and J 0 bases; nucleotides not matched to a gene: 3. The germline V gene has CDR1 LGHNT and CDR2 FRNRAP. This CDR3 comprises 15 residues. The whole variable domain, filled in from reference TRBV12-5 and TRBJ2-2, reads DARVTQTPRHKVTEMGQEVTMRCQPILGHNTVFWYRQTMMQGLELLAYFRNRAPLDDSGMPKDRFSAEMPDATLATLKIQPSEPRDSAVYFCASGRTGSNTGELFFGEGSRLTVL.

CDR3 loop: CAWRGGDRHTGELFF. The CDR3 DNA follows: TGTGCCTGGAGAGGAGGGGATAGGCACACCGGGGAGCTGTTTTTT. The genes are TRBV30 and TRBJ2-2, with D possibly being TRBD2 (6 bases). This CDR3 region has 15 residues. Trimming removed 3 bases at V and 3 bases at J, with 14 bases between. Germline CDR1 GTSNPN, CDR2 SVGIG (reference sequence). The full variable domain, its missing parts supplied by reference TRBV30 and TRBJ2-2, is SQTIHQWPATLVQPVGSPLSLECTVEGTSNPNLYWYRQAAGRGLQLLFYSVGIGQISSEVPQNLSASRPQDRQFILSSKKLLLSDSGFYLCAWRGGDRHTGELFFGEGSRLTVL.